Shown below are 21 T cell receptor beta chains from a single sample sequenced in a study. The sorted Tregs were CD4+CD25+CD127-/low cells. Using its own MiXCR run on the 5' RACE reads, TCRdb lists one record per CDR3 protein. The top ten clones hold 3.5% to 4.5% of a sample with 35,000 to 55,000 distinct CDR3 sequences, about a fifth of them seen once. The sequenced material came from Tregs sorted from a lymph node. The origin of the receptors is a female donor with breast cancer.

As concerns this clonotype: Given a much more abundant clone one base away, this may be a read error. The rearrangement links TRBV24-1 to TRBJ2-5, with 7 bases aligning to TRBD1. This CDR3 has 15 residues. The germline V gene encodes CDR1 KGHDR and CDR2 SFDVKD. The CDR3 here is CATSDPGTDQGTQYF. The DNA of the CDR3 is TGTGCCACCAGTGACCCCGGGACAGACCAAGGGACCCAGTACTTC.

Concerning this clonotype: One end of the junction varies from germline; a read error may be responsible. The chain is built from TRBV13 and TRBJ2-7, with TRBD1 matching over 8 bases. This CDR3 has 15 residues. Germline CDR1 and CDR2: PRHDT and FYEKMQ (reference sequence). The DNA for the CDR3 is TGTGCCAGCAGCTTAGATAAGACAGGGGTCCACGAGAAGTACTTC. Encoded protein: CASSLDKTGVHEKYF. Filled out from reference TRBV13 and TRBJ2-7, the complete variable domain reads AAGVIQSPRHLIKEKRETATLKCYPIPRHDTVYWYQQGPGQDPQFLISFYEKMQSDKGSIPDRFSAQQFSDYHSELNMSSLELGDSALYFCASSLDKTGVHEKYFGPGTRLTVT.

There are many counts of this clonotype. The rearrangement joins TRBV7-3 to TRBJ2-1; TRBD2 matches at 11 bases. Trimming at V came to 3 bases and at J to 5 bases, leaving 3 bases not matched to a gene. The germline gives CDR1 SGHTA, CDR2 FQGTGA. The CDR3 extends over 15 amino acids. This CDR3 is CASSFLAGGDNEQFF. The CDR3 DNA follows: TGTGCCAGCAGCTTCCTAGCGGGAGGCGACAATGAGCAGTTCTTC. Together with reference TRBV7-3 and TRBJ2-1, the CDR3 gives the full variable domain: GAGVSQTPSNKVTEKGKYVELRCDPISGHTALYWYRQSLGQGPEFLIYFQGTGAADDSGLPNDRFFAVRPEGSVSTLKIQRTERGDSAVYLCASSFLAGGDNEQFFGPGTRLTVL.

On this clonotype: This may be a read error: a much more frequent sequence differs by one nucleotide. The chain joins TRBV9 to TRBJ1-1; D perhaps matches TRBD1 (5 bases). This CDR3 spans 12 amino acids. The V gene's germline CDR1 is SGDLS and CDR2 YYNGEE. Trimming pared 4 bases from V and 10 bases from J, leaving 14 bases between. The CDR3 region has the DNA TGTGCCAGCAGCCCTGGCAGGGCGGGAGCTTTCTTT. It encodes CASSPGRAGAFF.

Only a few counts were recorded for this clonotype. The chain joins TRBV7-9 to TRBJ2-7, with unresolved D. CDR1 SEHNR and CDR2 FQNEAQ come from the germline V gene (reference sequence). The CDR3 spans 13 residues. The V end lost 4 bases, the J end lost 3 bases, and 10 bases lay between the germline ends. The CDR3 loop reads CASSSYDGYEQYF. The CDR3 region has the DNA TGTGCCAGCAGCTCGTACGACGGCTACGAGCAGTACTTC.

CDR3 sequence: CASSPPGSGDYEQYF. The CDR3 coding sequence is TGTGCCAGCAGCCCCCCTGGAAGCGGGGATTACGAGCAGTACTTC. This chain links TRBV4-2 with TRBJ2-7; the match to TRBD2 covers 7 bases. The trim removed 4 bases at V and 4 bases at J, leaving 10 bases unmatched. The CDR3 contains 15 residues. In germline, CDR1 is LGHNA, CDR2 YNFKEQ.

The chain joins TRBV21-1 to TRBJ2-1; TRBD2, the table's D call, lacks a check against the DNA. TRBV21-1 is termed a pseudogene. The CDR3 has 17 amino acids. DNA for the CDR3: TGTGCCAGCAGCAATCCTTCTAGCGGGAGGTCTTCAAGTGAGAAGTTCTTC. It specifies CASSNPSSGRSSSEKFF.

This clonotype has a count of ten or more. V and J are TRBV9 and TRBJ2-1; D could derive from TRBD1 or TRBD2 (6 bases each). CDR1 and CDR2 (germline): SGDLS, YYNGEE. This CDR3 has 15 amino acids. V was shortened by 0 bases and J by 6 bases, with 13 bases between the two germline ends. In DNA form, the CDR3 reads TGTGCCAGCAGCGTAGGGGGCTCGGGGGCCAATGAGCAGTTCTTC. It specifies CASSVGGSGANEQFF.

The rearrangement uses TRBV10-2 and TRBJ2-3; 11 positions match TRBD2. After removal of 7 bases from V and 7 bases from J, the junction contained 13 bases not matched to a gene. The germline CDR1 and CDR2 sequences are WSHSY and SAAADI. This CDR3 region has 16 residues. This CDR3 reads CASIPNSGRAGNTQYF. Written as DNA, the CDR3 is TGCGCCAGCATCCCGAATAGCGGGAGGGCCGGGAATACGCAGTATTTT.

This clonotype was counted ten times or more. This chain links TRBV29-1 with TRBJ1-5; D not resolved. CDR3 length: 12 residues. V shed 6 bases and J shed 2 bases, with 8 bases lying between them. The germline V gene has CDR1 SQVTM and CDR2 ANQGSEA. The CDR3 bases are TGCAGCGTGGTGGAGGGCAATCAGCCCCAGCATTTT. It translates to CSVVEGNQPQHF.

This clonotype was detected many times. The CDR3 DNA sequence: TGTGCCAGCAGCACCGGGACAGTTAGCACAGATACGCAGTATTTT. It is translated as CASSTGTVSTDTQYF. The chain recombines TRBV9 with TRBJ2-3; TRBD1 aligns across 7 bases. Germline V gene sequence: CDR1 SGDLS, CDR2 YYNGEE. The CDR3 extends over 15 amino acids. V shed 4 bases, J shed 0 bases, and the junction held 5 bases outside the gene matches.

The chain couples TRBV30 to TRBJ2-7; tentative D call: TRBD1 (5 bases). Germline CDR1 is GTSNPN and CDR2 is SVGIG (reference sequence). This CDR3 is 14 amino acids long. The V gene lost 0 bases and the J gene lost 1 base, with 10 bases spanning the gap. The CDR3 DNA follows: TGTGCCTGGAGTGTCTACAGGAGATCCTACGAGCAGTACTTC. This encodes CAWSVYRRSYEQYF.

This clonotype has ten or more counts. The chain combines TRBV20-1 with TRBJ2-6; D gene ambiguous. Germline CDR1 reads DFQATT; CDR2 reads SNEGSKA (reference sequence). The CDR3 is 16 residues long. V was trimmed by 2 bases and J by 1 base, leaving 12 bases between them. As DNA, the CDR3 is TGCAGTGCTAGAAGTGAGGTTGCGTCTGGGGCCAACGTCCTGACTTTC. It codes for CSARSEVASGANVLTF.

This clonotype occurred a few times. In DNA form, the CDR3 reads TGCGCCAGCAGCTTGGTCGTAGGGGACCCCACCGGGGAGCTGTTTTTT. Encoded protein: CASSLVVGDPTGELFF. This chain joins TRBV5-1 and TRBJ2-2; TRBD1 or TRBD2 may be the D gene (5 bases each). From germline, CDR1 is SGHRS and CDR2 YFSETQ. The CDR3 runs to 16 residues. Trimming removed 0 bases from V and 4 bases from J, with 13 bases in between.

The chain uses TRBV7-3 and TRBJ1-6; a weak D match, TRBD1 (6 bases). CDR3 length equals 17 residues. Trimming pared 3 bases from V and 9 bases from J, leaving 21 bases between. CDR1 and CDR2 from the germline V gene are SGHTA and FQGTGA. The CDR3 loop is CASSFPSGGQSFSPLHF. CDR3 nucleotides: TGTGCCAGCAGCTTCCCATCCGGGGGGCAGTCATTTTCACCCCTCCACTTT. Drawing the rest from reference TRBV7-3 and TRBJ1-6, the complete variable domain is GAGVSQTPSNKVTEKGKYVELRCDPISGHTALYWYRQSLGQGPEFLIYFQGTGAADDSGLPNDRFFAVRPEGSVSTLKIQRTERGDSAVYLCASSFPSGGQSFSPLHFGNGTRLTVT.

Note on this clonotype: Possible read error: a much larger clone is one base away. The CDR3 loop is CANSPDTANYGYTF. In DNA form, the CDR3 reads TGTGCCAACAGCCCGGACACAGCTAACTATGGCTACACCTTC. The rearrangement uses TRBV7-2 and TRBJ1-2; TRBD1 is a possible D gene (5 bases). CDR1 SGHTA and CDR2 FQGNSA come from the germline V gene. The CDR3 has 14 residues.

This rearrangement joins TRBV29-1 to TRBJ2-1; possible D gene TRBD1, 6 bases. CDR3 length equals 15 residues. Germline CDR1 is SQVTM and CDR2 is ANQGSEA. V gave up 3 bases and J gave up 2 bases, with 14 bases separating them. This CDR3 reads CSVEAGRGPYNEQFF. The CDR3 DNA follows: TGCAGCGTTGAGGCCGGCAGGGGACCCTACAATGAGCAGTTCTTC.

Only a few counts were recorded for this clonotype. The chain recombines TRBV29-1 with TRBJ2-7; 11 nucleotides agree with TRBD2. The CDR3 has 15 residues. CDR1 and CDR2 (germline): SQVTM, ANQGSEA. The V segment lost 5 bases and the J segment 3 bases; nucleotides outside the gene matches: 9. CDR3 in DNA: TGCAGCGTTCTTCCTGCGGGGACTAGCGGCTACGAGCAGTACTTC. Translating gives CSVLPAGTSGYEQYF.

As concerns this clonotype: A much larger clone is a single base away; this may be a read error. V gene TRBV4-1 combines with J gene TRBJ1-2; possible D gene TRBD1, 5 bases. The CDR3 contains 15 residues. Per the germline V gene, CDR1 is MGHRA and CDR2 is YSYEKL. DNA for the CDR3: TGCGCCGGCAGCCAGGGACGGAGGCCTAACTATGGCTACACCTTC. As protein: CAGSQGRRPNYGYTF.

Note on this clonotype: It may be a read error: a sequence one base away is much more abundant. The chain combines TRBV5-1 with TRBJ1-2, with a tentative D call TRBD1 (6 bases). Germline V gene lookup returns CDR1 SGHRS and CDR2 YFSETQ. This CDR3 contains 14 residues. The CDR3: CTSSLGQSNYGYTF. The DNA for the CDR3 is TGCACCAGCAGCTTAGGACAGTCTAACTATGGCTACACCTTC.

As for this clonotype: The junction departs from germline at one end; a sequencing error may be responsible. CDR3 bases: TGTGCCAGCAGTCGGACTAGCCTCACCGGGGAGCTGTTGTTT. Amino acids: CASSRTSLTGELLF. The J gene is TRBJ2-2, the V gene TRBV6-6; 8 bases align to TRBD2. Germline-derived CDR1 and CDR2 are MNHNY and SVGAGI (reference sequence). CDR3 length: 14 residues.